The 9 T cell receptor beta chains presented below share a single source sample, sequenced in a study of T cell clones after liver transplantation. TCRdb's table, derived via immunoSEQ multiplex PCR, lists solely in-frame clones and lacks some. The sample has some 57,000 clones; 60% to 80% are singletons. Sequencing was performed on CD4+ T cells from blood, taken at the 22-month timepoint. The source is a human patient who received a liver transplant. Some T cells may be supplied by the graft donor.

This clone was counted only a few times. DNA of the CDR3: TGTGCCTGGAGTCGTCAGAGTAATGAGCAGTTCTTC. Translated, it gives CAWSRQSNEQFF. V and J are TRBV30 and TRBJ2-1; D not certain. The germline V gene has CDR1 GTSNPN and CDR2 SVGIG (reference sequence). This CDR3 is 12 amino acids long. Trimming took 2 bases from V and 7 from J, leaving 9 bases between them.

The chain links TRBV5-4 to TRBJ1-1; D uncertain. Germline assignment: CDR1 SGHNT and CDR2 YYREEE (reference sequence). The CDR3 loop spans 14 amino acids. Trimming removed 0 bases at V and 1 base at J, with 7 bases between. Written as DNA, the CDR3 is TGTGCCAGCAGCTTGGAGATGGCGAACACTGAAGCTTTCTTT. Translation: CASSLEMANTEAFF.

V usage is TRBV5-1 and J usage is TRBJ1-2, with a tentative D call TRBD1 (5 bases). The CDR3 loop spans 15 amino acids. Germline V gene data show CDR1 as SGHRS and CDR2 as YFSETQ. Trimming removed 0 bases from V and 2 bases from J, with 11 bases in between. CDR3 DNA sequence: TGCGCCAGCAGCTTGGGGTCGGGGGAGAACTATGGCTACACCTTC. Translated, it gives CASSLGSGENYGYTF.

The chain's CDR3 is CASSIDPSTSHYGYTF. CDR3 sequence (DNA): TGTGCCAGTAGTATTGACCCATCTACGAGTCACTATGGCTACACCTTC. J is TRBJ1-2 and V is TRBV19; D remains ambiguous. V lost 3 bases to trimming and J lost 3 bases, with 17 bases between them. Germline V gives CDR1 LNHDA, CDR2 SQIVND (reference sequence). The CDR3 has 16 amino acids.

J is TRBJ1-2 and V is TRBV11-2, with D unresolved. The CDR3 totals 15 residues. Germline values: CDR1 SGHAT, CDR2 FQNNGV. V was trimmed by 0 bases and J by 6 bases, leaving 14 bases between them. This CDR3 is CASSLEPRLKNGYTF. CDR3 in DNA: TGTGCCAGCAGCTTAGAGCCCAGACTAAAAAATGGCTACACCTTC. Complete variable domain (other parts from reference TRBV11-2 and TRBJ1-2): EAGVAQSPRYKIIEKRQSVAFWCNPISGHATLYWYQQILGQGPKLLIQFQNNGVVDDSQLPKDRFSAERLKGVDSTLKIQPAKLEDSAVYLCASSLEPRLKNGYTFGSGTRLTVV.

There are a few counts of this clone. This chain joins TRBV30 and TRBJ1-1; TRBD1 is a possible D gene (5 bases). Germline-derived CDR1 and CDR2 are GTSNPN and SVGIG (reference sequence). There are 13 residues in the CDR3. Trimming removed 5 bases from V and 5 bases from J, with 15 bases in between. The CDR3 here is CAWGGRVETEAFF. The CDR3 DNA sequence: TGTGCCTGGGGGGGACGGGTGGAGACTGAAGCTTTCTTT.

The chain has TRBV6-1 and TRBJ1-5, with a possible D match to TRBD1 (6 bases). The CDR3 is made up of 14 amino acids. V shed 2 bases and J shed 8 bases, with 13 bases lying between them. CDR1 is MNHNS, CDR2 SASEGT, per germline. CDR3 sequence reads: CASSEYRVPEPQHF. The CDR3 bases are TGTGCCAGCAGTGAATACAGGGTGCCTGAGCCCCAGCATTTT.

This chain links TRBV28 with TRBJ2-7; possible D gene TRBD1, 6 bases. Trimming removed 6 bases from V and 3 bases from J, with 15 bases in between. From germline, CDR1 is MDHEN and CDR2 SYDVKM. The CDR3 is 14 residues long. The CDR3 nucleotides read TGTGCCAGCAGCCTCACGGGACATCTCTACGAGCAGTACTTC. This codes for CASSLTGHLYEQYF. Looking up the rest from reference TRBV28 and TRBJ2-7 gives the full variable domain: DVKVTQSSRYLVKRTGEKVFLECVQDMDHENMFWYRQDPGLGLRLIYFSYDVKMKEKGDIPEGYSVSREKKERFSLILESASTNQTSMYLCASSLTGHLYEQYFGPGTRLTVT.

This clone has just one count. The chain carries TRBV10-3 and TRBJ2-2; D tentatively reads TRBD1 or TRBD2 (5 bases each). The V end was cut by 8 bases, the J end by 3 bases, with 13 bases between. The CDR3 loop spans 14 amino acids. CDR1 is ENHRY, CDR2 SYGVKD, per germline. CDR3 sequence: CAIAPRDDTGELFF. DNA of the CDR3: TGTGCCATCGCGCCCAGGGACGACACCGGGGAGCTGTTTTTT.